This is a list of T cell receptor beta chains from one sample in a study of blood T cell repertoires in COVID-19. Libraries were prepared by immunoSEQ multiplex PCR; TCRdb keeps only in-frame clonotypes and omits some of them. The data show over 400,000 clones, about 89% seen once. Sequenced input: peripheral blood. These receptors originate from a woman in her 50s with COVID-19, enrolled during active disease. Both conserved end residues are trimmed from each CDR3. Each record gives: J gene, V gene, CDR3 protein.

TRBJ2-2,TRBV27,ASSSGGYTGELF
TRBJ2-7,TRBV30,AWSGLAAYEQY
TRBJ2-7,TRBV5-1,ASSLAGGLSYEQY
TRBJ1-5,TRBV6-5,ASSWGQGANQPQH
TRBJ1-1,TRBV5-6,ASSSSGSNTEAF
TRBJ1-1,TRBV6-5,ASSYSIAGGAF
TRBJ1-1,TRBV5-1,ASSLDTTGGAF
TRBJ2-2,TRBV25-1,ASSDAGELF
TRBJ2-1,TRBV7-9,ASSLGGRGPFQGNEQF
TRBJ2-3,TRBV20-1,SPAGKDTQY
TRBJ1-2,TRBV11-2,ASGLDRGRDYT
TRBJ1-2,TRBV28,ASSTQTGGAVDYT
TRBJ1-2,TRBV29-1,SVGEDYGYT
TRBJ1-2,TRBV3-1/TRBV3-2,ASSLITGGGGYT
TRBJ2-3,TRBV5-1,ASSLARTPSTDTQY
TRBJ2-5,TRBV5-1,ASSRPPDPGEETQY
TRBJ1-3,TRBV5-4,ASSLLSGQGARGNTIY
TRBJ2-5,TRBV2,ASRATGTLQETQY
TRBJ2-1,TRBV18,ASSPGRITYNEQF
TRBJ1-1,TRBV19,ASILGQGTEAF
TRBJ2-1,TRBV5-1,ASSSDRAGSYNEQF
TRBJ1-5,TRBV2,ASSDRQGGYQPQH
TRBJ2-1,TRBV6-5,ASSFGTGYNEQF
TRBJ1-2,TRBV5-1,ASSTGQGYYGYT
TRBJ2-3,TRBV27,ASSQPGLAVSTDTQY
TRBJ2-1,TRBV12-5,ASGTTYNEQF
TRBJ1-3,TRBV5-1,ASSLDGQYNSGNTIY
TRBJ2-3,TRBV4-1,ASSRSLASTDTQY
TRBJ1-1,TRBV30,AWSVGGETEAF
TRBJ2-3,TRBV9,ASTGVEGGPDTQY
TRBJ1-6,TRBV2,ASSEGDRGLSPLH
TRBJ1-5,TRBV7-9,ASSTDRISNQPQH
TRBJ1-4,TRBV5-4,ASSWAPTNEKLF
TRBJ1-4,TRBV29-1,SVRVNEKLF
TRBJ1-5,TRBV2,ASRGLEEPQH
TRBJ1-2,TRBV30,AWSVWEATGGYT
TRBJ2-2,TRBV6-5,ATWDSFTGELF
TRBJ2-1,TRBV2,ASGGSQPGEQF
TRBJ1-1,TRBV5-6,ASSLGDSYTEAF
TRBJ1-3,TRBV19,ASSPTGSSGNTIY
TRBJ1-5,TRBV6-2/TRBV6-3,ASSYPPGRENQPQH
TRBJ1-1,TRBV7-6,ASSGGPGQRAF
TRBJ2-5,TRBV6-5,ASSYSRTSKETQY
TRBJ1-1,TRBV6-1,ASTPGVGTEAF
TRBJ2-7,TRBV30,AFSQGNYEQY
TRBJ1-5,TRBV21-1,ASSKSVCGGKGEGQPQH
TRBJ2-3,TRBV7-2,ASSPGTGGTDTQY
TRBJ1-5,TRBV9,ASSVDGSNQPQH
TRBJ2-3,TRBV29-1,SVDRDRSTDTQY
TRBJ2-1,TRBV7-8,ASSFSEDSSYNEQF
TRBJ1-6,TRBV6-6,ASSPFDPGGSSPLH
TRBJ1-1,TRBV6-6,ASSLQMNTEAF
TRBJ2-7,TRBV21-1,ASSTIPGGPDEQY